This T cell receptor (beta chain) was observed in a study of fetal regulatory T cell absence and autoimmunity (dated by TCRdb to between 2016 and 2019). At the level of the whole study: Autoimmunity of the exocrine pancreas was seen in the IPEX patients even though clinical diabetes was absent. Summary of the overall study and its limitations: Compared with cord blood, the pancreas TCR compartment showed significant oligoclonal enrichment, and some top clones were enriched more than 90-fold. The oligoclonal enrichment was interpreted as supporting antigen-driven autoimmunity in the pancreas before birth in IPEX syndrome. Cord blood and pancreas had broadly similar TRB gene family usage, which resembled published neonatal and adult repertoires.

On the immunoSEQ human TCRbeta survey platform, a two-step multiplex PCR amplified and barcoded the TCRbeta CDR3 regions. Sequencing of the libraries was done on Illumina instruments, and IgH was sequenced in parallel from the same samples. Turning to the authors' computational methods: To remove PCR and sequencing errors, raw reads were filtered against the IMGT V, D, J definitions and then binned using a nearest-neighbor algorithm. A clone was defined by an identical nucleotide sequence, and differential abundance between tissues was tested with a Fisher exact test for each clone at a pFDR threshold of p<0.01. A minimum inclusion filter of 10 in either sample excluded clones with frequencies too low for statistical inference. Pairwise clonal comparisons used the immunoSEQ Analyzer, and gene family usage was assessed with IMGT tools. Imported from immuneACCESS, the table was reduced by TCRdb to in-frame sequences with V and J called. These copies leave out some clones; in studies compared against another copy, an unresolved V gene accounts for under half, and the cause of the remainder is not known. V, J and clone size reflect that table, while D and trimming were determined from the DNA. The sample data list approximately 94,000 clones, and roughly 78% of these were observed just once. The ten largest clonotypes hold approximately 1.9% of the sample.

This clone is a singleton in its sample. Its recognized antigen is unknown. Within one base of it there is no much larger clone, and no base qualities were kept. Repertoire sequencing was done on genomic DNA taken from frozen pancreas tissue. The DNeasy Blood and Tissue Kit was used to extract about 1.7-3.1 ug of genomic DNA from umbilical cord blood or frozen pancreas. The germline V gene supplies CDR1 SNHLY and CDR2 FYNNEI. V is trimmed back by 6 bases and J by 1 base, and the junction contains 9 bases that no gene match accounts for. The cysteine opens and the phenylalanine closes a CDR3 of 16 amino acids. The only DNA kept is the CDR3, 48 bases in frame from the first base.

The rearranged segments are TRBV2 and TRBJ2-3; 8 central nucleotides agree with TRBD1. The receptor was derived from a male donor with IPEX syndrome. The sequencing sample was made of pancreas tissue. The DNA is TGTGCCAGCAGGGTCGGACAGGGAAGAGGCACAGATACGCAGTATTTT. The encoded protein is CASRVGQGRGTDTQYF.